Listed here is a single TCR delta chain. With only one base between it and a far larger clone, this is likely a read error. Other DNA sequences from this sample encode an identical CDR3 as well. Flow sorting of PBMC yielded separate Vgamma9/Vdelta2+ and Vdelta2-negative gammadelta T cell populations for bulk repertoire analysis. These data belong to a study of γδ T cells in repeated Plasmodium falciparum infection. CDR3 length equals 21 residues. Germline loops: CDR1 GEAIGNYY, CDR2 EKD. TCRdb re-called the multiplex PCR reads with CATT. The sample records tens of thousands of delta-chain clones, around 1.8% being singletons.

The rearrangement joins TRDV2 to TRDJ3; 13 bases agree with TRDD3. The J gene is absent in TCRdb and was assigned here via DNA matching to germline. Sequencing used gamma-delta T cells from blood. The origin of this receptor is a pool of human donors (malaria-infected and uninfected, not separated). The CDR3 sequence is CACAATGGYARSSWDTRQMFF. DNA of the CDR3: TGTGCCTGTGCCGCTACTGGGGGATACGCTCGGAGTTCCTGGGACACTCGACAGATGTTTTTC.